This T cell receptor beta chain was identified during a study of T cells after posttransplantation cyclophosphamide. On the day of bone marrow donation, the related graft donor provided peripheral blood. Study results and caveats: Later post-transplant blood repertoires were often dominated by donor CD8+ memory clones. Recipient CMV seropositivity and CMV reactivation strongly tracked TRB clonality.

Per germline, CDR1 MDHEN and CDR2 SYDVKM. V lost 6 bases to trimming and J lost 1 base, with 22 bases between them. This CDR3 spans 17 amino acids. This clone appeared a few times. Its specificity is not known. The repertoire was sequenced with immunoSEQ multiplex PCR; TCRdb's copy has only in-frame clones and lacks some. Recorded here are 30,000 to 50,000 clones, none singletons. The V call is TRBV28, the J call TRBJ2-7, with D perhaps matching TRBD1 (5 bases). Sequenced sample: PBMCs. The source is a woman aged 45-59 years in good health and a related stem cell transplant donor. This CDR3 reads CASSRLRLRVGSYEQYF. For the CDR3, the DNA is TGTGCCAGCAGCAGGCTGAGGCTCAGGGTAGGGTCCTACGAGCAGTACTTC. Using reference TRBV28 and TRBJ2-7 for the parts outside the CDR3, the full variable domain is DVKVTQSSRYLVKRTGEKVFLECVQDMDHENMFWYRQDPGLGLRLIYFSYDVKMKEKGDIPEGYSVSREKKERFSLILESASTNQTSMYLCASSRLRLRVGSYEQYFGPGTRLTVT.